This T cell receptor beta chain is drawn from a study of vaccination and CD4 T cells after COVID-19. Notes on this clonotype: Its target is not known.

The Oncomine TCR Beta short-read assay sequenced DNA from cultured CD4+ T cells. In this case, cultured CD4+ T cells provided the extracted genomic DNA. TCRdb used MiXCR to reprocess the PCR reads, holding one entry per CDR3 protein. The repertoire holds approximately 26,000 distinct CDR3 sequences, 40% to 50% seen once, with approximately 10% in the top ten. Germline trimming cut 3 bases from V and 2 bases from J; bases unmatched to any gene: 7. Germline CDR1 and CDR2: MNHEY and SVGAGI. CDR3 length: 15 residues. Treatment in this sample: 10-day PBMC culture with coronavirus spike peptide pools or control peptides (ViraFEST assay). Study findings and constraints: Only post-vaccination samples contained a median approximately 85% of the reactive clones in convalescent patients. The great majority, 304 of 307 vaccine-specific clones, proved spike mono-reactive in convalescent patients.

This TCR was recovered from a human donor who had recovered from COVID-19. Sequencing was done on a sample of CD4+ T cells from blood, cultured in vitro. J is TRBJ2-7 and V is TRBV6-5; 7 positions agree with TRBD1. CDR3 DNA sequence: TGTGCCAGCAGTTATGACAGGGTGGGGGCCTACGAGCAGTACTTC. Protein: CASSYDRVGAYEQYF.